The rows below give T cell receptor beta chains drawn from one sample of a study of shared clonotypes between healthy human individuals. This table comes from immunoSEQ multiplex PCR, and its TCRdb copy is limited to in-frame clones, with some not included. The table lists approximately 2,000,000 clones, 85% to 95% of them singletons. Material for sequencing was naive CD4+ T cells from PBMCs. These receptors came from a man between 18 and 29 years old in good health. Some clones in this sample may be carry-over from other donors' samples. CDR3s include the opening cysteine and the closing phenylalanine or tryptophan. The order of the fields is J gene, D gene, clone size, V gene, CDR3 DNA, CDR3 protein. The D gene is left open where the match is weak. Clone size is given for some rows only: seen once, a few or many times, or a class if the clone is expanded.

j_gene: TRBJ1-3; d_gene: .; abundance: .; v_gene: TRBV9; CDR3nt: TGTGCCAGCAGCCCCCCCTCTTCGGGAAACACCATATATTTT; CDR3aa: CASSPPSSGNTIYF
j_gene: TRBJ2-7; d_gene: TRBD1; abundance: .; v_gene: TRBV6-5; CDR3nt: TGTGCCAGCAGTTACCAGGGACAGGGACTCTACGAGCAGTACTTC; CDR3aa: CASSYQGQGLYEQYF
j_gene: TRBJ2-5; d_gene: .; abundance: .; v_gene: TRBV5-4; CDR3nt: TGTGCCAGCAGCAGGGGGACAATCAACCAAGAGACCCAGTACTTC; CDR3aa: CASSRGTINQETQYF
j_gene: TRBJ2-7; d_gene: TRBD1; abundance: .; v_gene: TRBV2; CDR3nt: TGTGCCAGCAGGGCGGGACAGGTGAGCTCCTACGAGCAGTACTTC; CDR3aa: CASRAGQVSSYEQYF
j_gene: TRBJ2-5; d_gene: .; abundance: once; v_gene: TRBV6-1; CDR3nt: TGTGCCAGCAGTGAGCGGCAGTCCCCGGCACAGGGATGGACCCAGTACTTC; CDR3aa: CASSERQSPAQGWTQYF
j_gene: TRBJ1-1; d_gene: .; abundance: once; v_gene: TRBV7-6; CDR3nt: TGTGCCAGCAGCTTAGGGGGGGGTGTGAACACTGAAGCTTTCTTT; CDR3aa: CASSLGGGVNTEAFF
j_gene: TRBJ2-1; d_gene: .; abundance: once; v_gene: TRBV5-6; CDR3nt: TGTGCCAGCAGCTTGGACGGAAGGAACCCTAATCGTCTCAATGAGCAGTTCTTC; CDR3aa: CASSLDGRNPNRLNEQFF
j_gene: TRBJ2-2; d_gene: TRBD1; abundance: once; v_gene: TRBV4-1; CDR3nt: TGCGCCAGCAGATCGACAGGGCGCGACACCGGGGAGCTGTTTTTT; CDR3aa: CASRSTGRDTGELFF
j_gene: TRBJ2-7; d_gene: TRBD2; abundance: .; v_gene: TRBV9; CDR3nt: TGTGCCAGCAGCACCGGGACTAGCGGGGGGCAGTACTTC; CDR3aa: CASSTGTSGGQYF
j_gene: TRBJ2-1; d_gene: TRBD1; abundance: .; v_gene: TRBV6-6; CDR3nt: TGTGCCAGCAGACAGGGGGTCTACAATGAGCAGTTCTTC; CDR3aa: CASRQGVYNEQFF
j_gene: TRBJ2-3; d_gene: TRBD1; abundance: .; v_gene: TRBV28; CDR3nt: TGTGCCAGCAGGATACAGGGGGCGGGAGATACGCAGTATTTT; CDR3aa: CASRIQGAGDTQYF
j_gene: TRBJ2-4; d_gene: .; abundance: .; v_gene: TRBV30; CDR3nt: TGTGCCTGGAGTGTACTGAAGACACAAAACATTCAGTACTTC; CDR3aa: CAWSVLKTQNIQYF
j_gene: TRBJ1-1; d_gene: .; abundance: .; v_gene: TRBV6-6; CDR3nt: TGTGCCAGCAGAACCAGAGACAGAGGGGCTTTCTTT; CDR3aa: CASRTRDRGAFF
j_gene: TRBJ1-5; d_gene: .; abundance: once; v_gene: TRBV5-3; CDR3nt: TGTGCCAGAAGCCTCCGGACAGTGGAGAATCAGCCCCAGCATTTT; CDR3aa: CARSLRTVENQPQHF
j_gene: TRBJ2-1; d_gene: .; abundance: .; v_gene: TRBV18; CDR3nt: TGTGCCAGCTCACCATTCAGGGGGAGGGATAGCTCCTACAATGAGCAGTTCTTC; CDR3aa: CASSPFRGRDSSYNEQFF
j_gene: TRBJ1-2; d_gene: .; abundance: .; v_gene: TRBV4-1; CDR3nt: TGCGCCAGCAGCCAAGGGGAAGGGCTTAACTATGGCTACACCTTC; CDR3aa: CASSQGEGLNYGYTF
j_gene: TRBJ1-3; d_gene: .; abundance: .; v_gene: TRBV7-8; CDR3nt: TGTGCCAGCAGCTCTGGGTTGACAGGAAACACCATATATTTT; CDR3aa: CASSSGLTGNTIYF
j_gene: TRBJ1-2; d_gene: .; abundance: .; v_gene: TRBV30; CDR3nt: TGTGCCTCTGTACTCAGGGGTAACTATGGCTACACCTTC; CDR3aa: CASVLRGNYGYTF
j_gene: TRBJ1-2; d_gene: .; abundance: .; v_gene: TRBV6-1; CDR3nt: TGTGCCAGCAGGCAGGACCCAGCTAACTATGGCTACACCTTC; CDR3aa: CASRQDPANYGYTF
j_gene: TRBJ1-1; d_gene: .; abundance: .; v_gene: TRBV7-8; CDR3nt: TGTGCCAGCAGCAGAAGGGCCGCAGGGACTGAAGCTTTCTTT; CDR3aa: CASSRRAAGTEAFF
j_gene: TRBJ1-2; d_gene: TRBD1; abundance: once; v_gene: TRBV7-9; CDR3nt: TGTGCCAGCAGCCGGAATACAGGGGGCCCCTATGGCTACACCTTC; CDR3aa: CASSRNTGGPYGYTF